The TCR beta chain described here comes from a study of T cell repertoires in cytomegalovirus infection. Study-wide background: Recently identified HLA-C-restricted CMV epitopes and well-studied HLA-B-restricted CMV epitopes were used by the study.

Whole-study results and caveats: HLA-C-restricted CMV clonotypes gave the most frequent clonotype in two of eight donors.

Germline-derived CDR1 and CDR2 are SGDLS and YYNGEE. Trimming stripped 5 bases from V and 0 bases from J, with 9 bases between. The CDR3 covers 14 residues. This clonotype was observed a few times. Its antigen is not known. In TCRdb, the reads were re-called with MiXCR into one record per CDR3 protein. The sample contains some 940,000 distinct CDR3 sequences, approximately 31% of which appear only once. This chain connects TRBV9 to TRBJ1-3, with a weak D call TRBD1 (5 bases). The source material was cultured CD8+ T cells from PBMCs, sampled from culture after CMV antigen stimulation. The sequence was collected from a human donor in good health (CMV status not recorded). Some clones in this sample may be carry-over from other donors' samples. CDR3 in amino acids: CASRGTNSGNTIYF. The CDR3 DNA is TGTGCCAGCAGGGGGACTAACTCTGGAAACACCATATATTTT.